This T cell receptor (beta chain) was sequenced in a study of T cells in Graves' hyperthyroidism and ophthalmopathy. Study conclusions and caveats: Peripheral blood also featured most of the thyroid clonotypes expanded above 0.001.

This clonotype was seen at least ten times. Antigen specificity is unknown. Germline V gives CDR1 DFQATT, CDR2 SNEGSKA (reference sequence). The CDR3 loop spans 14 amino acids. V gave up 5 bases and J gave up 5 bases, with 19 bases separating them. The patients, who ranged from 18 to 65 in age, presented with newly diagnosed hyperthyroidism lasting under 2 months. Not enrolled were patients with uncontrolled infection, other autoimmune disease, pregnancy or lactation. Clinical symptoms, serum thyroxine and TRAb, thyroid ultrasound and orbital computed tomography were used for the diagnoses. Regions amplified from RNA transcripts were the TCR beta CDR3 regions. A set of HTBI primers served as the primers for a first-round RT-PCR of the TCR CDR3. TCRdb reprocessed the multiplex PCR reads via MiXCR and lists one record per CDR3 protein. The repertoire consists of hundreds of thousands of distinct CDR3 sequences, with approximately 36% occurring once and the leading ten covering around 29%.

The TCR was taken from a woman aged 40 to 55 with Graves' hyperthyroidism. Sequencing was done on a sample of blood. The V call is TRBV20-1, the J call TRBJ2-7, with D maybe TRBD1 (6 bases). In DNA, the CDR3 is TGCAGTGCTTCGTCGGCCACAGGGAGCAACGAGCAGTACTTC. It codes for CSASSATGSNEQYF.